This T cell receptor beta chain originates from a study of blood T cell repertoires in COVID-19. Study-level information: Spain, Italy and the United States supplied samples that represented acute and convalescent COVID-19. T cells, B-cell-depleted T cells, or PBMCs supplied cDNA or gDNA.

Patients from Seattle were sampled longitudinally, starting during active infection. Germline CDR1 MDHEN, CDR2 SYDVKM. Losses at the gene ends were 5 bases for V and 4 bases for J; bases not matched to a gene: 6. This CDR3 has 15 amino acids. Study processing details: Reference gene primer amplification gave nucleated cell count estimates. Assay: immunoSEQ multiplex PCR; the TCRdb copy retains only in-frame clones and omits some. V and J calls and clone size are those listed in that table; D and trimming were worked out from the DNA. The repertoire has about 440,000 clones, approximately 90% of them found once; the top ten carry over 10%.

The specimen sequenced was peripheral blood. This TCR was sampled from a woman between 50 and 59 years old with COVID-19, enrolled during active disease. J is TRBJ1-5 and V is TRBV28, with TRBD1 matching over 9 bases. The CDR3 region has the DNA TGTGCCAGCAGTCACCCGACAGGGGGAAATCAGCCCCAGCATTTT. This encodes CASSHPTGGNQPQHF.